The T cell receptor (beta chain) described here comes from a study of blood T cell repertoires in COVID-19. Trimming left V 6 bases short and J 0 bases short, with 12 bases between. The length of the CDR3 is 14 residues. Germline V CDR1 and CDR2: MNHEY, SVGAGI. Sequencing was performed with immunoSEQ multiplex PCR; in TCRdb, only in-frame clones are kept and a portion is missing. The sample yields roughly 41,000 clones, around 89% seen once. The chain links TRBV6-5 to TRBJ2-7; TRBD2 is a possible D gene (6 bases). This TCR derives from a human donor in a cohort sampled during active COVID-19. The source material was peripheral blood. Written as DNA, the CDR3 is TGTGCCAGCAGCCCGGGGAGGAGCTCCTACGAGCAGTACTTC. Translating it yields CASSPGRSSYEQYF.